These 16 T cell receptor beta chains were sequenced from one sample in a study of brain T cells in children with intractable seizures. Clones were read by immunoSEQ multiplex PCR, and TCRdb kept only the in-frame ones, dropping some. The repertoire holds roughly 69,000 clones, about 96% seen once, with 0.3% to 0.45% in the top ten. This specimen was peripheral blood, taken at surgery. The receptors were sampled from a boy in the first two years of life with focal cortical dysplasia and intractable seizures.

The CDR3 is CASSESQGETDTQYF. The CDR3 DNA is TGTGCCAGCAGTGAGAGTCAGGGTGAGACAGATACGCAGTATTTT. The chain joins TRBV2 to TRBJ2-3; TRBD1 is a possible D gene (5 bases). The CDR3 totals 15 residues. Trimming took 3 bases from V and 3 from J, leaving 13 bases between them. Per germline, CDR1 SNHLY and CDR2 FYNNEI.

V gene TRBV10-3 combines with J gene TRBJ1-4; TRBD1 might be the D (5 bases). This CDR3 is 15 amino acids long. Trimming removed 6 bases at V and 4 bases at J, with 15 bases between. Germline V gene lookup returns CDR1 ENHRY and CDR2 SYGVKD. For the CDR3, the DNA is TGTGCCATCAGCCGAGCCCAGGGACGTAATGAAAAACTGTTTTTT. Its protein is CAISRAQGRNEKLFF.

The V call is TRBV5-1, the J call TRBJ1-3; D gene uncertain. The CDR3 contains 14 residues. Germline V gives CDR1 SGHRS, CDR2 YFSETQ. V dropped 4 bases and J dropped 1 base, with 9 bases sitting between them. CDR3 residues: CASSVGLSGNTIYF. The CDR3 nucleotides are TGCGCCAGCAGCGTAGGGTTGTCTGGAAACACCATATATTTT.

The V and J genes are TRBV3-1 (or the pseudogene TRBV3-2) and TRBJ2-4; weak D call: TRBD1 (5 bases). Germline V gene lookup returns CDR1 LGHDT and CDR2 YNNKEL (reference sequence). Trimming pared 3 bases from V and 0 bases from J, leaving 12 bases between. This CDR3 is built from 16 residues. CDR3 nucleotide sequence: TGTGCCAGCAGCCAGGGTTTGGGGCTAGCCAAAAACATTCAGTACTTC. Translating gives CASSQGLGLAKNIQYF.

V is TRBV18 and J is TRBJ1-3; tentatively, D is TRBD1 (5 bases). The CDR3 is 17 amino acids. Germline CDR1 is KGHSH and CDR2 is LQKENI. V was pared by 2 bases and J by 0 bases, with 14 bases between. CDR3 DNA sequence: TGTGCCAGCTCACCATTTTCAACGGGGGGCTCTGGAAACACCATATATTTT. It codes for CASSPFSTGGSGNTIYF.

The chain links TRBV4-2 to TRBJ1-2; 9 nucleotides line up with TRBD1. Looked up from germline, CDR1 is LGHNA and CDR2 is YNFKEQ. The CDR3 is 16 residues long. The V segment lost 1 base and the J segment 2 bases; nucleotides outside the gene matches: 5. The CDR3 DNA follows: TGTGCCAGCAGCCAAGCTGGGACAGGGATGAACTATGGCTACACCTTC. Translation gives CASSQAGTGMNYGYTF.

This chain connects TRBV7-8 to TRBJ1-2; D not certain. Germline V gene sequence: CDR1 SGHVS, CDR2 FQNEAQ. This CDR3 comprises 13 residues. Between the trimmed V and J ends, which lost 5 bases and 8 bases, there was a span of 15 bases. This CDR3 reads CASSPAERRGYTF. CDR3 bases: TGTGCCAGCAGCCCTGCTGAGCGTCGGGGCTACACCTTC.

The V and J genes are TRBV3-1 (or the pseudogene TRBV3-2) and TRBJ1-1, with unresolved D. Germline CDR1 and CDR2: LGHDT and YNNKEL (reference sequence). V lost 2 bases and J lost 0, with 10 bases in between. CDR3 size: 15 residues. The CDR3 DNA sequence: TGTGCCAGCAGCCAAACTGGGCAGATGAACACTGAAGCTTTCTTT. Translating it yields CASSQTGQMNTEAFF.

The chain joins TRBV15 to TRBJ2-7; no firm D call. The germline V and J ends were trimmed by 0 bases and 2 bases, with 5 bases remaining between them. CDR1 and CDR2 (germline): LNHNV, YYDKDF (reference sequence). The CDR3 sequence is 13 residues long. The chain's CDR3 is CATSRDLPYEQYF. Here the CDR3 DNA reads TGTGCCACCAGCAGAGATCTACCCTACGAGCAGTACTTC.

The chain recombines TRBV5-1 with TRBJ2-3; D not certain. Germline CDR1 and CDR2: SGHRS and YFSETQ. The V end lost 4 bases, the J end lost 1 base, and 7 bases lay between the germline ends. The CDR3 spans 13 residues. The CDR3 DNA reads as TGCGCCAGCAGCCCGGGTCGCACAGATACGCAGTATTTT. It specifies CASSPGRTDTQYF.

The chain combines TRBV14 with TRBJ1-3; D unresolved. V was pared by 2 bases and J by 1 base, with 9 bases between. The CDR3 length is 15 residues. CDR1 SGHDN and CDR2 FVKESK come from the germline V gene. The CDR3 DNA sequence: TGTGCCAGCAGCCAAAATTTTCGTTCTGGAAACACCATATATTTT. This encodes CASSQNFRSGNTIYF.

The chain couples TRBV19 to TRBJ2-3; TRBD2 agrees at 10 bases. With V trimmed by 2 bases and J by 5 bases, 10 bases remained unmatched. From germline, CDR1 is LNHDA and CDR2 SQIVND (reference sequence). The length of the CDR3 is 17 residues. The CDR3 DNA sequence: TGTGCCAGTAGTATACTACGAGCTAGCGGGGGTGGAGATACGCAGTATTTT. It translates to CASSILRASGGGDTQYF.

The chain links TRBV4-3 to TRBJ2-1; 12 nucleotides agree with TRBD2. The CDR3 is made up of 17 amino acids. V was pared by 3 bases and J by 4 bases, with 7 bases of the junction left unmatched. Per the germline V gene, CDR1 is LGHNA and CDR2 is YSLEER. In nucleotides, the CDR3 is TGCGCCAGCAGCCACTCGACTAGCGGGGGAGTTTACAATGAGCAGTTCTTC. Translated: CASSHSTSGGVYNEQFF.

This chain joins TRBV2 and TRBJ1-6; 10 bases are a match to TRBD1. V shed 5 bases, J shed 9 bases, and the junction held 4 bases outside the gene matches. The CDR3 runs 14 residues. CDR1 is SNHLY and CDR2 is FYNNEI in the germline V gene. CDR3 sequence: CASSWDRGTSPLHF. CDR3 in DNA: TGTGCCAGCAGTTGGGACAGGGGCACTTCACCCCTCCACTTT. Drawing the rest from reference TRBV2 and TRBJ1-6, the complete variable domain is EPEVTQTPSHQVTQMGQEVILRCVPISNHLYFYWYRQILGQKVEFLVSFYNNEISEKSEIFDDQFSVERPDGSNFTLKIRSTKLEDSAMYFCASSWDRGTSPLHFGNGTRLTVT.

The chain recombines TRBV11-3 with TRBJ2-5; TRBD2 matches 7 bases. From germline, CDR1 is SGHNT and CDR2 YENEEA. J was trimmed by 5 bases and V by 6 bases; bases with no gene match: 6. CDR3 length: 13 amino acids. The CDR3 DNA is TGTGCCAGCAGTATGGGGGGAGGGGAGACCCAGTACTTC. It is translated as CASSMGGGETQYF.

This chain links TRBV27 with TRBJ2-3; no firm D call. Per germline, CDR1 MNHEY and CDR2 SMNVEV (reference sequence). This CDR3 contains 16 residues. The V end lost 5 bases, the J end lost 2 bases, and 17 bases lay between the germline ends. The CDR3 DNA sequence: TGTGCCAGCAGTCCCCAGATTGTGGAAAACACAGATACGCAGTATTTT. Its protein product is CASSPQIVENTDTQYF.